This T cell receptor (beta chain) is from a study of cytomegalovirus exposure and HLA in healthy donors. About the research overall: The approximately 120 validation repertoires, a later analysis reported, used the same platform as the approximately 630 first-cohort repertoires.

Clones were sequenced by immunoSEQ multiplex PCR, and TCRdb holds only the in-frame ones, with some missing. The repertoire consists of over 20,000 clones, with under 98% occurring once and the leading ten covering 10%. Study-wide results and limits: Subsequent analysis found a tendency for first-cohort TCR clusters to co-occur within the 120 or so validation repertoires.

The donors were members of the validation cohort, which comprised around 110 subjects and was separate from the first cohort of roughly 700 subjects. This CDR3 has 17 residues. V lost 6 bases, J lost 1 base, and 21 bases lay in between. In germline, CDR1 is MDHEN, CDR2 SYDVKM. Note on this clone: The antigen is not known.

The sequenced sample consisted of PBMCs. The V and J genes are TRBV28 and TRBJ1-1; TRBD1 might be the D (5 bases). The sequence was obtained from a man aged 30-40 years in good health and CMV-seropositive. CDR3 bases: TGTGCCAGCAGCTCCTTTACAAGGGGCGAGTGGAACACTGAAGCTTTCTTT. This encodes CASSSFTRGEWNTEAFF.